The 18 T cell receptor beta chains below were found in one sample sequenced in a study of cytomegalovirus exposure and HLA in healthy donors (dated by TCRdb to 2016 to 2017). Library preparation employed the immunoSEQ multiplex PCR assay. For the multiplex PCR, a mixture combining 60 forward primers for TCR Vbeta segments and 13 reverse primers for TCR Jbeta segments was used. The table comes from immuneACCESS by way of TCRdb, which keeps in-frame sequences with V and J called. Part of the clones is missing from these tables; in studies checked, under half for an unresolved V gene and the rest for unknown reasons. The sample table shows about 93,000 clones, and roughly 72% are seen once. The ten largest account for approximately 0.56% of the sample. The specimen was PBMCs. The receptors come from a man aged 25-45 years in good health and CMV-seronegative.

In the case of this clone: The junction and the germline gene differ at one end; a read error may be behind it. The J gene is TRBJ2-2, the V gene TRBV7-9; no clear D. The CDR3 has 12 residues. Germline CDR1 reads SEHNR; CDR2 reads FQNEAQ (reference sequence). The CDR3 region has the DNA TGTGCCAGCAGCCTGAACTCCGGGGAGCTGTTTTTT. Translated: CASSLNSGELFF.

The chain uses TRBV7-2 and TRBJ2-7; D call uncertain. V was pared by 2 bases and J by 2 bases, with 10 bases between. The CDR3 extends over 14 amino acids. Germline V CDR1 and CDR2: SGHTA, FQGNSA. CDR3: CASSLYGMTYEQYF. CDR3 nucleotide sequence: TGTGCCAGCAGCTTATACGGTATGACCTACGAGCAGTACTTC.

This clone was recorded a few times. J is TRBJ1-1 and V is TRBV29-1; 7 nucleotides line up with TRBD1. This CDR3 spans 14 amino acids. V trimming: 3 bases; J trimming: 6 bases; junction bases outside the gene matches: 10. CDR1 and CDR2 from the germline V gene are SQVTM and ANQGSEA. CDR3 bases: TGCAGCGTTGAGAAGGGACAGCCGGGCTCTGAAGCTTTCTTT. It translates to CSVEKGQPGSEAFF. The full variable domain, its missing parts supplied by reference TRBV29-1 and TRBJ1-1, is SAVISQKPSRDICQRGTSLTIQCQVDSQVTMMFWYRQQPGQSLTLIATANQGSEATYESGFVIDKFPISRPNLTFSTLTVSNMSPEDSSIYLCSVEKGQPGSEAFFGQGTRLTVV.

The chain has TRBV5-5 and TRBJ1-5, with TRBD1 matching over 8 bases. V dropped 3 bases and J dropped 5; count of bases not matched to a gene: 4. Germline loops: CDR1 SGHKS, CDR2 YYEKEE (reference sequence). This CDR3 spans 14 amino acids. The CDR3 spells CASSSVTGDQPQHF. The CDR3 DNA reads TGTGCCAGCAGCTCTGTGACAGGGGATCAGCCCCAGCATTTT.

The chain is built from TRBV27 and TRBJ2-2; no reliable D call. Trimming cost V 6 bases and J 4 bases, with 15 bases left between them. From germline, CDR1 is MNHEY and CDR2 SMNVEV (reference sequence). The CDR3 spans 15 residues. This chain's CDR3 is CASSGFEVVTGELFF. In DNA form, the CDR3 reads TGTGCCAGCAGCGGGTTCGAGGTCGTCACCGGGGAGCTGTTTTTT.

A few counts support this clone. The chain combines TRBV6-5 with TRBJ1-2; D possibly corresponds to TRBD1 (6 bases). The CDR3 sequence is 15 residues long. Trimming stripped 0 bases from V and 7 bases from J, with 15 bases between. CDR1 is MNHEY, CDR2 SVGAGI, per germline. For the CDR3, the DNA is TGTGCCAGCAGTTACTCGACAGGAGCTAAGGTTGGCTACACCTTC. This codes for CASSYSTGAKVGYTF.

The V call is TRBV10-3, the J call TRBJ1-5; 7 bases map to TRBD1. Per the germline V gene, CDR1 is ENHRY and CDR2 is SYGVKD. The CDR3 runs 16 residues. V was clipped by 1 base and J by 12 bases; unmatched bases: 15. CDR3 DNA: TGTGCCATCAGTGAGTATGCGGCAGGGGGGCCGCGGGTCCAGCATTTT. Amino acids: CAISEYAAGGPRVQHF.

This clone appeared once. The chain recombines TRBV9 with TRBJ2-1; D is uncertain. The CDR3 length is 13 residues. Trimming removed 7 bases at V and 3 bases at J, with 11 bases between. Germline V gene lookup returns CDR1 SGDLS and CDR2 YYNGEE. The DNA of the CDR3 is TGTGCCAGCTCCAACTCCTTCTACAATGAGCAGTTCTTC. It codes for CASSNSFYNEQFF.

This sequence joins TRBV4-1 and TRBJ2-3, with 12 bases lining up with TRBD2. Germline CDR1 is MGHRA and CDR2 is YSYEKL. CDR3 size: 16 residues. Unmatched junction bases numbered 2, after V lost 0 bases and J lost 4 bases. CDR3 amino acids: CASSQDPSGGADTQYF. As DNA, the CDR3 is TGCGCCAGCAGCCAAGATCCTAGCGGGGGGGCAGATACGCAGTATTTT.

V gene TRBV11-3 combines with J gene TRBJ2-2, with unresolved D. Germline-derived CDR1 and CDR2 are SGHNT and YENEEA. The CDR3 spans 12 residues. The V and J ends lost 6 bases and 6 bases respectively, with 8 bases between them. CDR3 bases: TGTGCCAGCAGTCCCTTGTCCGGGGAGCTGTTTTTT. It encodes CASSPLSGELFF.

The table lists this clone with a few counts. The V call is TRBV5-6, the J call TRBJ2-3; D not resolved. Germline CDR1 is SGHDT and CDR2 is YYEEEE. The CDR3 covers 13 residues. The V end was cut by 4 bases, the J end by 6 bases, with 12 bases between. The CDR3 region has the DNA TGTGCCAGCAGCCCCACTTCTAAGGATACGCAGTATTTT. This gives the protein CASSPTSKDTQYF.

This sequence joins TRBV19 and TRBJ1-2, with D maybe TRBD1 (5 bases). V was trimmed by 5 bases and J by 6 bases, leaving 19 bases between them. This CDR3 has 15 residues. CDR1 is LNHDA and CDR2 is SQIVND in the germline V gene (reference sequence). CDR3 loop: CASSARYRMRNGYTF. The CDR3 DNA sequence: TGTGCCAGTAGTGCCAGGTACAGGATGCGGAATGGCTACACCTTC.

J is TRBJ2-7 and V is TRBV9; unclear D gene. The V end lost 0 bases, the J end lost 5 bases, and 15 bases lay between the germline ends. The CDR3 is 15 residues long. Germline V CDR1 and CDR2: SGDLS, YYNGEE. CDR3 region: CASSVVPNLSHEQYF. The CDR3 nucleotides are TGTGCCAGCAGCGTAGTGCCCAACTTGTCCCACGAGCAGTACTTC.

This clone has a single count. The chain employs TRBV7-8 and TRBJ1-2; the D gene is possibly TRBD1 (6 bases). CDR3 length: 14 amino acids. Germline V gene sequence: CDR1 SGHVS, CDR2 FQNEAQ. The V end was cut by 6 bases, the J end by 2 bases, with 13 bases between. The CDR3 protein is CASSSTGVNYGYTF. The CDR3 region has the DNA TGTGCCAGCAGTTCGACAGGAGTAAACTATGGCTACACCTTC. The full variable domain, with the rest looked up from reference TRBV7-8 and TRBJ1-2, is GAGVSQSPRYKVAKRGQDVALRCDPISGHVSLFWYQQALGQGPEFLTYFQNEAQLDKSGLPSDRFFAERPEGSVSTLKIQRTQQEDSAVYLCASSSTGVNYGYTFGSGTRLTVV.

This clone has more than one count but fewer than ten. V usage is TRBV5-6 and J usage is TRBJ2-7; tentatively, D is TRBD2 (6 bases). The germline V and J ends were trimmed by 4 bases and 2 bases, with 16 bases remaining between them. Germline loops: CDR1 SGHDT, CDR2 YYEEEE. This CDR3 comprises 15 residues. The CDR3 loop is CASSPWGRPPYEQYF. Here the CDR3 DNA reads TGTGCCAGCAGCCCCTGGGGGAGGCCACCCTACGAGCAGTACTTC.

This rearrangement joins TRBV28 to TRBJ2-5; D is possibly TRBD2 (6 bases). V was pared by 7 bases and J by 2 bases, with 11 bases between. There are 13 residues in the CDR3. Germline V CDR1 and CDR2: MDHEN, SYDVKM. CDR3: CASTPGTQETQYF. The CDR3 region has the DNA TGTGCCAGCACCCCGGGGACTCAAGAGACCCAGTACTTC.

The gene calls are TRBV27 and TRBJ1-4, with TRBD1 matching over 7 bases. With 2 bases clipped from V and 7 bases from J, the junction kept 7 bases outside the gene matches. This CDR3 is 15 amino acids long. Germline CDR1 and CDR2: MNHEY and SMNVEV (reference sequence). The CDR3 loop reads CASSLTRRGSEKLFF. As DNA, the CDR3 is TGTGCCAGCAGTTTAACCCGCAGGGGGAGTGAAAAACTGTTTTTT.

The V and J genes are TRBV9 and TRBJ1-2; D perhaps matches TRBD1 (5 bases). Germline CDR1 is SGDLS and CDR2 is YYNGEE. This CDR3 spans 12 amino acids. Trimming cost V 4 bases and J 8 bases, with 12 bases left between them. CDR3 sequence (DNA): TGTGCCAGCAGCTTCAGGGCGGAGGGCTACACCTTC. Translated, it gives CASSFRAEGYTF.